These 16 T cell receptor beta chains were sequenced from one sample in a study of T-cell reconstitution after alpha-beta-depleted transplantation in children. A TCRbeta library incorporating unique molecular identifiers was prepared. MiXCR was run by TCRdb on the PCR reads, yielding one entry per CDR3 protein. The top ten clones hold less than 15% of a sample with 500,000 or so distinct CDR3 sequences, around 10% of them seen once. The source material was PBMCs, mostly from graft donor cells, sampled 180 days after TCRalphabeta/CD19-depleted stem cell transplant. Receptors were obtained from a female patient younger than 10 who had a stem cell transplant for aplastic anemia, so the T cells may come from the graft donor.

This sequence joins TRBV11-3 and TRBJ2-1, with 12 nucleotides matching TRBD2. Germline V gene lookup returns CDR1 SGHNT and CDR2 YENEEA. This CDR3 has 16 residues. The trim removed 5 bases at V and 5 bases at J, leaving 7 bases unmatched. The CDR3 coding sequence is TGTGCCAGCAGCACGCGGACTAGCGGGAAAAACAATGAGCAGTTCTTC. Its protein is CASSTRTSGKNNEQFF.

This clonotype was observed at least ten times. This chain links TRBV7-7 with TRBJ2-1; TRBD2 agrees at 10 bases. Germline V gives CDR1 SSHAT, CDR2 FNYEAQ (reference sequence). This CDR3 spans 16 amino acids. Germline trimming cut 5 bases from V and 2 bases from J; bases unmatched to any gene: 6. The CDR3, as DNA: TGTGCCAGCAGCATAGAGCGGGAGGGCCCCTACAATGAGCAGTTCTTC. Residues: CASSIEREGPYNEQFF.

In its sample, this clonotype was seen a few times. The V and J genes are TRBV6-5 and TRBJ1-2, with D possibly TRBD1 on 6 matching bases. The germline V gene has CDR1 MNHEY and CDR2 SVGAGI. Trimming stripped 7 bases from V and 6 bases from J, with 12 bases between. CDR3 length: 12 residues. Written as DNA, the CDR3 is TGTGCCAGCATGAACAGGGTGGATGGCTACACCTTC. Translation gives CASMNRVDGYTF.

At least ten counts were recorded for this clonotype. The rearrangement uses TRBV11-2 and TRBJ2-2; TRBD1 matches 8 bases. The CDR3 is made up of 14 amino acids. Germline CDR1 and CDR2: SGHAT and FQNNGV. Unmatched junction bases numbered 5, after V lost 5 bases and J lost 6 bases. As DNA, the CDR3 is TGTGCCAGCAGCGCAGGGGGCGGAGCCGGGGAGCTGTTTTTT. Amino acids: CASSAGGGAGELFF.

The V and J genes are TRBV4-3 and TRBJ2-3; maybe TRBD1 (5 bases). The CDR3 contains 17 residues. CDR1 and CDR2 (germline): LGHNA, YSLEER. V was cut by 3 bases and J by 0 bases, with 16 bases left in between. The CDR3 protein is CASSHATRQRSTDTQYF. In nucleotides, the CDR3 is TGCGCCAGCAGCCACGCCACCCGACAGCGTAGCACAGATACGCAGTATTTT.

This clonotype has just a few counts. V and J are TRBV28 and TRBJ1-5, with no clear D. Germline V gene data show CDR1 as MDHEN and CDR2 as SYDVKM. The CDR3 is made up of 13 amino acids. Trimming removed 6 bases from V and 3 bases from J, with 9 bases in between. This chain's CDR3 is CASSRIDNQPQHF. Written as DNA, the CDR3 is TGTGCCAGCAGCCGTATAGACAATCAGCCCCAGCATTTT.

This clonotype appeared a few times. The chain links TRBV7-3 to TRBJ2-3; D remains ambiguous. The germline gives CDR1 SGHTA, CDR2 FQGTGA. V dropped 2 bases and J dropped 4 bases, with 7 bases sitting between them. The CDR3 has 13 amino acids. DNA of the CDR3: TGTGCCAGCAGCTTAGTGTCGCCAGATACGCAGTATTTT. Translated, it gives CASSLVSPDTQYF. Complete variable domain (other parts from reference TRBV7-3 and TRBJ2-3): GAGVSQTPSNKVTEKGKYVELRCDPISGHTALYWYRQSLGQGPEFLIYFQGTGAADDSGLPNDRFFAVRPEGSVSTLKIQRTERGDSAVYLCASSLVSPDTQYFGPGTRLTVL.

This clonotype has only a few counts. This rearrangement joins TRBV3-1 to TRBJ2-2; the D is unclear. Germline V lookup: CDR1 LGHDT, CDR2 YNNKEL (reference sequence). V shed 4 bases and J shed 7 bases, with 13 bases lying between them. This CDR3 is built from 14 residues. Here the CDR3 reads CASSPPKVSGELFF. CDR3 bases: TGTGCCAGCAGCCCCCCCAAAGTGAGCGGGGAGCTGTTTTTT.

The rearrangement links TRBV21-1 to TRBJ2-7. TRBV21-1 is a pseudogene segment. The CDR3 extends over 16 amino acids. In DNA, the CDR3 is TGTGCCAGCAGCCGGGTTTCCAGCCTTAGCTCCTACGAGCAGTACTTC. As protein: CASSRVSSLSSYEQYF.

The rearrangement uses TRBV28 and TRBJ1-1, with D unresolved. The CDR3 sequence is 11 residues long. CDR1 is MDHEN and CDR2 is SYDVKM in the germline V gene. V lost 9 bases and J 4 bases, leaving 9 bases between the germline ends. CDR3 amino acids: CASGLGTEAFF. CDR3 nucleotides: TGTGCCAGTGGGTTGGGCACTGAAGCTTTCTTT.

Only a few counts were recorded for this clonotype. This chain links TRBV20-1 with TRBJ2-3, with 16 bases identical to TRBD2. Germline CDR1 and CDR2: DFQATT and SNEGSKA (reference sequence). The CDR3 covers 18 residues. V was clipped by 5 bases and J by 2 bases; unmatched bases: 10. The CDR3 sequence: CSAAGGTSGRADTDTQYF. The CDR3 DNA reads TGCAGTGCTGCAGGTGGGACTAGCGGGAGGGCCGACACAGATACGCAGTATTTT.

This clonotype has a handful of counts. V is TRBV6-2 or TRBV6-3 and J is TRBJ2-4, with TRBD1 matching 10 bases. CDR1 is MNHEY and CDR2 is SVGEGT in the germline V gene. The V gene end was trimmed by 6 bases and the J gene end by 9 bases; junction bases not matched to a gene: 14. The CDR3 totals 16 residues. CDR3 bases: TGTGCCAGCAGCTTTCGGGACAGGGGAGAGAGTTCCATTCAGTACTTC. It is translated as CASSFRDRGESSIQYF.

The chain joins TRBV6-5 to TRBJ2-3; unclear D gene. The CDR3 spans 14 residues. Germline CDR1 MNHEY, CDR2 SVGAGI. Trimming took 2 bases from V and 2 from J, leaving 8 bases between them. In DNA, the CDR3 is TGTGCCAGCAGTTACCGAGCTACCACAGATACGCAGTATTTT. Translated, it gives CASSYRATTDTQYF.

The V and J genes are TRBV3-1 and TRBJ2-4; either TRBD1 or TRBD2 may supply D (6 bases each). V was clipped by 4 bases and J by 3 bases, with 16 bases between them. Germline loops: CDR1 LGHDT, CDR2 YNNKEL (reference sequence). The CDR3 spans 16 residues. The CDR3 coding sequence is TGTGCCAGCAGCCCGTGGAGTGGAGGGGGCAAAAACATTCAGTACTTC. This gives the protein CASSPWSGGGKNIQYF.

The rearrangement uses TRBV28 and TRBJ1-1; D may be TRBD1 (5 bases). Germline V gene data show CDR1 as MDHEN and CDR2 as SYDVKM. The CDR3 has 16 amino acids. Trimming removed 1 base from V and 3 bases from J, with 15 bases in between. CDR3: CASSLFRNGGDTEAFF. The DNA for the CDR3 is TGTGCCAGCAGTTTATTTAGAAACGGGGGGGACACTGAAGCTTTCTTT. Drawing the rest from reference TRBV28 and TRBJ1-1, the complete variable domain is DVKVTQSSRYLVKRTGEKVFLECVQDMDHENMFWYRQDPGLGLRLIYFSYDVKMKEKGDIPEGYSVSREKKERFSLILESASTNQTSMYLCASSLFRNGGDTEAFFGQGTRLTVV.

This clonotype was picked up a small number of times. DNA for the CDR3: TGTGCCAGCAGTGAATTTTGGGGCCTGTATTTT. Translated: CASSEFWGLYF. This rearrangement joins TRBV25-1 to TRBJ1-3; the D gene is possibly TRBD1 (5 bases). The CDR3 has 11 amino acids. CDR1 and CDR2 from the germline V gene are MGHDK and SYGVNS. V was clipped by 1 base and J by 16 bases, with 11 bases between them.